What follows are 23 T cell receptor beta chains derived from one specimen sequenced in a study of breast tumors, draining lymph nodes, adjacent tissues. The lymph nodes were axillary draining lymph nodes from breast cancer patients. Each CDR3 protein gets one entry after TCRdb re-called the multiplex PCR reads with MiXCR. The sample has about 120,000 distinct CDR3 sequences, nearly 20% seen once; the top ten hold over 3%. Sequencing was carried out using axillary lymph node tissue. Receptors originate from a female donor with breast cancer. Some clones in this sample may be carry-over from other donors' samples.

This clonotype was counted many times. A much more abundant neighbour one base away suggests this may be a read error. The CDR3 DNA reads as TGCAGCGTTGATAGGGGACGTTTAGAGACCCAGTACTTC. It encodes CSVDRGRLETQYF. This sequence joins TRBV29-1 and TRBJ2-5; D assignment may be TRBD1 or TRBD2 (5 bases each). Trimming left V 3 bases short and J 4 bases short, with 12 bases between. CDR1 is SQVTM, CDR2 ANQGSEA, per germline. The CDR3 sequence is 13 residues long.

This clonotype has ten or more counts. This rearrangement joins TRBV2 to TRBJ2-6; no clear D gene. Per the germline V gene, CDR1 is SNHLY and CDR2 is FYNNEI. Trimming cost V 8 bases and J 3 bases, with 5 bases left between them. The CDR3 extends over 12 amino acids. Here the CDR3 DNA reads TGTGCCAGCCGGTTTGGGGCCAACGTCCTGACTTTC. Its translation: CASRFGANVLTF.

This clonotype was observed at least ten times. The chain carries TRBV11-3 and TRBJ2-3; no definite D call. CDR1 and CDR2 (germline): SGHNT, YENEEA. Between the trimmed V and J ends, which lost 1 base and 3 bases, there was a span of 14 bases. This CDR3 region has 16 residues. CDR3 in amino acids: CASSLGRHEGTDTQYF. CDR3 DNA: TGTGCCAGCAGCTTAGGGAGACACGAAGGTACAGATACGCAGTATTTT.

Many counts were recorded for this clonotype. The genes are TRBV7-8 and TRBJ2-2; D not resolved. The germline V and J ends were trimmed by 6 bases and 1 base, with 9 bases remaining between them. Germline V lookup: CDR1 SGHVS, CDR2 FQNEAQ. This CDR3 comprises 14 residues. The DNA for the CDR3 is TGTGCCAGCAGTCGGGCAGTGAACACCGGGGAGCTGTTTTTT. As protein: CASSRAVNTGELFF.

In this sample, this clonotype turned up many times. The chain combines TRBV15 with TRBJ1-5; 8 nucleotides align to TRBD1. After removal of 6 bases from V and 3 bases from J, the junction contained 4 bases not matched to a gene. This CDR3 comprises 14 residues. In germline, CDR1 is LNHNV, CDR2 YYDKDF (reference sequence). The CDR3 region has the DNA TGTGCCACCAGTCGGACAGGGAACAATCAGCCCCAGCATTTT. Residues: CATSRTGNNQPQHF.

This clonotype was recorded at least ten times. The chain couples TRBV7-2 to TRBJ2-7; TRBD1 is a possible D gene (5 bases). The length of the CDR3 is 17 residues. The germline V and J ends were trimmed by 5 bases and 0 bases, with 20 bases remaining between them. The V gene's germline CDR1 is SGHTA and CDR2 FQGNSA. The CDR3 DNA reads TGTGCCAGCAGCCCACGACAGCAGATCCTTTCCTCCTACGAGCAGTACTTC. This codes for CASSPRQQILSSYEQYF.

The chain recombines TRBV20-1 with TRBJ2-1; TRBD2 matches 11 bases. CDR3 length equals 15 residues. Germline lookup yields CDR1 DFQATT and CDR2 SNEGSKA (reference sequence). V was clipped by 6 bases and J by 7 bases; unmatched bases: 11. The chain's CDR3 is CSANPASGGSNEQFF. Written as DNA, the CDR3 is TGCAGTGCCAACCCGGCTAGCGGGGGGTCAAATGAGCAGTTCTTC.

There are many counts of this clonotype. The V gene is TRBV3-1, the J gene TRBJ1-2; 9 bases match TRBD1. The CDR3 totals 14 residues. Per the germline V gene, CDR1 is LGHDT and CDR2 is YNNKEL (reference sequence). V shed 4 bases, J shed 3 bases, and the junction held 3 bases outside the gene matches. CDR3 bases: TGTGCCAGCAGCCGAAGGGACAGGGACTATGGCTACACCTTC. It encodes CASSRRDRDYGYTF.

The genes are TRBV5-5 and TRBJ1-1; D is ambiguous. V was clipped by 2 bases and J by 2 bases, with 7 bases between them. The CDR3 runs 13 residues. Germline values: CDR1 SGHKS, CDR2 YYEKEE (reference sequence). The CDR3 bases are TGTGCCAGCAGCTTTGACACCAACACTGAAGCTTTCTTT. It yields the protein CASSFDTNTEAFF.

In its sample, this clonotype was seen many times. This rearrangement joins TRBV6-5 to TRBJ1-3; D ambiguous. Per germline, CDR1 MNHEY and CDR2 SVGAGI. The CDR3 covers 14 residues. With 2 bases removed from V and 0 bases from J, the gap between germline ends came to 5 bases. Here the CDR3 reads CASSYDTSGNTIYF. DNA of the CDR3: TGTGCCAGCAGTTACGACACCTCTGGAAACACCATATATTTT.

This clonotype was seen ten or more times. The chain links TRBV20-1 to TRBJ2-5, with a possible D match to TRBD2 (5 bases). The CDR3 spans 14 residues. Trimming took off 3 bases at V and 2 bases at J, with 13 bases between the two ends. Germline V lookup: CDR1 DFQATT, CDR2 SNEGSKA (reference sequence). CDR3 DNA: TGCAGTGCTAGGGACCCCGGAGGACAAGAGACCCAGTACTTC. Amino acids: CSARDPGGQETQYF.

At least ten counts were recorded for this clonotype. The chain couples TRBV12-3 or TRBV12-4 to TRBJ2-1, with 10 positions matching TRBD2. The CDR3 is made up of 15 amino acids. The V segment lost 2 bases and the J segment 10 bases; nucleotides outside the gene matches: 8. For the CDR3, the DNA is TGTGCCAGCAGTTTACTCGCGCTAGCGGGAGTCGAGCAGTTCTTC. As protein: CASSLLALAGVEQFF.

Remarks on this clonotype: Being one base from a much bigger clone, this may be a read error. This chain uses TRBV10-3 with TRBJ1-5; D unclear. Per the germline V gene, CDR1 is ENHRY and CDR2 is SYGVKD. This CDR3 spans 16 amino acids. The V end lost 2 bases, the J end lost 2 bases, and 13 bases lay between the germline ends. This CDR3 reads CAISEGRMVGNQPQHF. In DNA form, the CDR3 reads TGTGCCATCAGTGAGGGCAGGATGGTTGGCAATCAGCCCCAGCATTTT.

This chain links TRBV20-1 with TRBJ2-4, with TRBD1 identical over 11 bases. Germline V gene data show CDR1 as DFQATT and CDR2 as SNEGSKA (reference sequence). V shed 7 bases and J 3 bases; nucleotides not matched to a gene: 8. This CDR3 has 15 amino acids. CDR3 DNA sequence: TGCAGTGGGGGTGGGACAGGGGGATTCAAAAACATTCAGTACTTC. This translates into CSGGGTGGFKNIQYF.

This clonotype was seen at least ten times. The chain recombines TRBV20-1 with TRBJ2-3; a possible D gene is TRBD1 (7 bases). This CDR3 has 13 amino acids. CDR1 DFQATT and CDR2 SNEGSKA come from the germline V gene (reference sequence). CDR3 coding DNA: TGCAGACCAACAGGGGCGGGGACAGATACGCAGTATTTT. This codes for CRPTGAGTDTQYF.

This clonotype was seen ten or more times. The chain recombines TRBV11-3 with TRBJ2-7, with 14 bases that match TRBD2. The CDR3 is made up of 16 amino acids. The junction had 4 bases not matched to a gene; V was cut back by 4 bases and J by 2 bases. Germline CDR1 reads SGHNT; CDR2 reads YENEEA. The CDR3 DNA sequence: TGTGCCAGCAGCTCGGGACTAGCGGGAGTCCCCTACGAGCAGTACTTC. This encodes CASSSGLAGVPYEQYF. The full variable domain, completed using reference TRBV11-3 and TRBJ2-7, is EAGVVQSPRYKIIEKKQPVAFWCNPISGHNTLYWYLQNLGQGPELLIRYENEEAVDDSQLPKDRFSAERLKGVDSTLKIQPAELGDSAVYLCASSSGLAGVPYEQYFGPGTRLTVT.

This clonotype was recorded many times. The chain couples TRBV5-8 to TRBJ2-5, with D uncertain. Deletions cut 3 bases from V and 2 bases from J, with 5 bases between. CDR1 SGHTS and CDR2 YDEGEE come from the germline V gene. This CDR3 has 12 residues. The CDR3 reads CASSWGQETQYF. In DNA, the CDR3 is TGTGCCAGCAGCTGGGGACAAGAGACCCAGTACTTC.

The rearrangement joins TRBV3-1 to TRBJ2-2, with 12 nucleotides matching TRBD2. V was pared by 8 bases and J by 5 bases, with 3 bases of the junction left unmatched. The germline V gene has CDR1 LGHDT and CDR2 YNNKEL (reference sequence). This CDR3 contains 14 residues. The CDR3 is CASASGGGTGELFF. The CDR3 coding sequence is TGTGCCAGCGCTAGCGGGGGGGGAACCGGGGAGCTGTTTTTT.

The sample holds many counts of this clonotype. J is TRBJ2-3 and V is TRBV7-2, with 8 bases aligning to TRBD2. Germline loops: CDR1 SGHTA, CDR2 FQGNSA. V lost 3 bases to trimming and J lost 3 bases; unmatched junction nucleotides: 2. This CDR3 comprises 14 residues. The CDR3 spells CASSLGLVTDTQYF. As DNA, the CDR3 is TGTGCCAGCAGCTTGGGACTAGTTACAGATACGCAGTATTTT.

This clonotype was counted many times. This chain connects TRBV10-3 to TRBJ1-2; possible D gene TRBD1, 5 bases. From germline, CDR1 is ENHRY and CDR2 SYGVKD. The CDR3 contains 12 residues. The V end lost 2 bases, the J end lost 8 bases, and 9 bases lay between the germline ends. CDR3 protein: CAISERQGGYTF. For the CDR3, the DNA is TGTGCCATCAGTGAGCGGCAGGGCGGCTACACCTTC.

As to this clonotype: A read error may explain this, as a much larger clone is one base away. Here the CDR3 omits its conserved ending phenylalanine or tryptophan, so a read error is the likely source. The chain joins TRBV11-2 to TRBJ1-4; no clear D. Trimming pared 0 bases from V and 11 bases from J, leaving 10 bases between. The CDR3 is 13 residues long. The germline CDR1 and CDR2 sequences are SGHAT and FQNNGV. DNA of the CDR3: TGTGCCAGCAGCTTAGATCAACGAGGGAAACTGTTTTCT. It codes for CASSLDQRGKLFS.

This clonotype was seen many times. The chain links TRBV7-8 to TRBJ2-1, with 10 bases that match TRBD2. Germline CDR1 is SGHVS and CDR2 is FQNEAQ. The length of the CDR3 is 15 residues. J was trimmed by 6 bases and V by 7 bases; bases with no gene match: 9. The CDR3 reads CASTSLAGVLNEQFF. DNA for the CDR3: TGTGCCAGCACCTCTCTAGCGGGGGTACTCAATGAGCAGTTCTTC. Complete variable domain (other parts from reference TRBV7-8 and TRBJ2-1): GAGVSQSPRYKVAKRGQDVALRCDPISGHVSLFWYQQALGQGPEFLTYFQNEAQLDKSGLPSDRFFAERPEGSVSTLKIQRTQQEDSAVYLCASTSLAGVLNEQFFGPGTRLTVL.

This clonotype was observed a few times. This rearrangement joins TRBV3-1 to TRBJ2-2, with 8 bases aligning to TRBD2. The V segment lost 2 bases and the J segment 5 bases; nucleotides outside the gene matches: 10. Germline CDR1 LGHDT, CDR2 YNNKEL (reference sequence). The length of the CDR3 is 17 residues. CDR3 in DNA: TGTGCCAGCAGCCAACGAAAGACTAGCGAGATGACCGGGGAGCTGTTTTTT. It codes for CASSQRKTSEMTGELFF.